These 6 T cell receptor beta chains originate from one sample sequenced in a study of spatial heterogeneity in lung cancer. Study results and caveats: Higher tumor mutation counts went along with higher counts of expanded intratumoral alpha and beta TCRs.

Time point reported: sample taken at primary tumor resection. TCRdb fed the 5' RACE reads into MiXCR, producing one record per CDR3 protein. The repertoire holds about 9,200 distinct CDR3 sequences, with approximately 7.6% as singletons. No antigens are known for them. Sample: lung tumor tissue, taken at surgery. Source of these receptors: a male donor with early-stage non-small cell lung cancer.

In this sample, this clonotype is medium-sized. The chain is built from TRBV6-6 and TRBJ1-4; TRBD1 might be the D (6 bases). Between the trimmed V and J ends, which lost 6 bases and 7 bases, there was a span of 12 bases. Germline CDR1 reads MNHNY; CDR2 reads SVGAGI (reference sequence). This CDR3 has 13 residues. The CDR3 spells CASSSRGGEKLFF. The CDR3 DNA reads TGTGCCAGCAGCTCCAGGGGAGGTGAAAAACTGTTTTTT.

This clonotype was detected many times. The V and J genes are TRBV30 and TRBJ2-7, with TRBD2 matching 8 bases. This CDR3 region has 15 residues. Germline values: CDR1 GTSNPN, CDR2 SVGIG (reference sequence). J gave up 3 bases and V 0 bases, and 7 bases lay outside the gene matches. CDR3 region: CAWSVGLAPNYEQYF. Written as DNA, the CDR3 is TGTGCCTGGAGTGTTGGACTAGCACCAAACTACGAGCAGTACTTC.

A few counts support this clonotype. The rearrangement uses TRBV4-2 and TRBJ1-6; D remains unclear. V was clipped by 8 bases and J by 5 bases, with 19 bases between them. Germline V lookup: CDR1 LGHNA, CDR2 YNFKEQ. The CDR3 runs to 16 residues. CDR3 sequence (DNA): TGTGCCAGCGAGCCATATGTCGGAACTCATAATTCACCCCTCCACTTT. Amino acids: CASEPYVGTHNSPLHF.

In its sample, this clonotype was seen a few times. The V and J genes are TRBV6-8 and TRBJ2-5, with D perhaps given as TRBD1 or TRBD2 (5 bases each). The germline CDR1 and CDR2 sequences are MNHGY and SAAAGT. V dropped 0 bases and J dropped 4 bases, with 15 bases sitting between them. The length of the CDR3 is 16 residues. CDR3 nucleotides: TGTGCCAGCAGTTACTCCGGGGCATCCTGCCGAGAGACCCAGTACTTC. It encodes CASSYSGASCRETQYF.

The DNA of the CDR3 is TGCGCCAGCAGCCAAGTTCCCTACCAAGAGACCCAGTACTTC. It codes for CASSQVPYQETQYF. The chain uses TRBV4-3 and TRBJ2-5; D is undetermined. V lost 1 base to trimming and J lost 0 bases, with 6 bases between them. Germline V gives CDR1 LGHNA, CDR2 YSLEER. The CDR3 runs 14 residues.

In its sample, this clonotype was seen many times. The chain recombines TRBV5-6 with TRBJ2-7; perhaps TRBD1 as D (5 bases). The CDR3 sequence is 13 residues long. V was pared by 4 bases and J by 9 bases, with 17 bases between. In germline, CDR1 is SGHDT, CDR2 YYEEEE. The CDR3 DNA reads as TGTGCCAGCAGCCTTTGGACAAATCCGGGGCAGTACTTC. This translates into CASSLWTNPGQYF.